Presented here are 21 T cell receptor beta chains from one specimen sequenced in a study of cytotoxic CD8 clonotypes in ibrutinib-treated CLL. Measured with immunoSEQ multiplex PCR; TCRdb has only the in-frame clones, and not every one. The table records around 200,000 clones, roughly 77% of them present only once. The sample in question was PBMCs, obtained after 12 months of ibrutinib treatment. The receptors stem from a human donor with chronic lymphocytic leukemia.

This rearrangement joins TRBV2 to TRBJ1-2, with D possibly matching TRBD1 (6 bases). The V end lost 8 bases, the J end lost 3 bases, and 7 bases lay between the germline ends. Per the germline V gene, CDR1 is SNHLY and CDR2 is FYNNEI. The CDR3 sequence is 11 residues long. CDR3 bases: TGTGCCAGCGGACAGTACTATGGCTACACCTTC. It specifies CASGQYYGYTF.

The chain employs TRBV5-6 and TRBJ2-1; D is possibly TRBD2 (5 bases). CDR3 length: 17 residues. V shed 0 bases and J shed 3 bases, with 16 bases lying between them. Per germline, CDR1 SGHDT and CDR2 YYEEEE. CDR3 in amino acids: CASSLDGLPRRYNEQFF. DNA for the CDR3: TGTGCCAGCAGCTTGGACGGACTCCCTCGCCGCTACAATGAGCAGTTCTTC.

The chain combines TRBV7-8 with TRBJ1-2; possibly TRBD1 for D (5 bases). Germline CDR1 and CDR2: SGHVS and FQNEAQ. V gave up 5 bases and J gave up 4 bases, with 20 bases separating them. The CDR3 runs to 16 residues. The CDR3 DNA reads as TGTGCCAGCAGCCTCCCCGGCCCAGGGTTGGGCTATGGCTACACCTTC. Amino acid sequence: CASSLPGPGLGYGYTF.

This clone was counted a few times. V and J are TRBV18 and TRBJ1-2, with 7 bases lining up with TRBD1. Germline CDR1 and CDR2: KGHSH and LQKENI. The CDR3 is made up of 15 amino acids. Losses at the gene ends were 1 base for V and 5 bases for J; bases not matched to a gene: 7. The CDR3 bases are TGTGCCAGCTCACCACGGGACAGTAGCCGGTATGGCTACACCTTC. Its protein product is CASSPRDSSRYGYTF.

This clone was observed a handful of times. The CDR3 coding sequence is TGTGCCAGCAGCCGGACAGGGAAACAGCCCCAGCATTTT. The encoded protein is CASSRTGKQPQHF. The chain combines TRBV6-5 with TRBJ1-5, with 8 bases matching TRBD1. The CDR3 spans 13 residues. Trimming took 6 bases from V and 7 from J; bases not matched to a gene: 5. Germline assignment: CDR1 MNHEY and CDR2 SVGAGI.

CDR3 nucleotides: TGCGCCAGCTGCCCGTCGGGTCCAGGAGATACGCAGTATTTT. It is translated as CASCPSGPGDTQYF. This rearrangement joins TRBV5-1 to TRBJ2-3; D unresolved. Trimming stripped 7 bases from V and 5 bases from J, with 17 bases between. CDR1 and CDR2 (germline): SGHRS, YFSETQ. The CDR3 consists of 14 residues.

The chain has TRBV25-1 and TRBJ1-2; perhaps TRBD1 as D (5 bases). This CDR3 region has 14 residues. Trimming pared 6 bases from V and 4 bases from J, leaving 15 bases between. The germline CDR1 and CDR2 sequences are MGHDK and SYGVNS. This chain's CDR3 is CASSPTGPLYGYTF. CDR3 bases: TGTGCCAGCAGCCCAACAGGTCCCCTCTATGGCTACACCTTC.

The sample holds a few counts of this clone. The CDR3 DNA reads TGTGCCTGGACCGGGACCGTCGTTCGAAAGGATGGCTACACCTTC. Protein product: CAWTGTVVRKDGYTF. The chain couples TRBV30 to TRBJ1-2; tentatively, D is TRBD1 (5 bases). V was clipped by 4 bases and J by 6 bases, with 21 bases between them. Per the germline V gene, CDR1 is GTSNPN and CDR2 is SVGIG (reference sequence). The CDR3 has 15 residues. Supplemented by reference TRBV30 and TRBJ1-2, the full variable domain reads SQTIHQWPATLVQPVGSPLSLECTVEGTSNPNLYWYRQAAGRGLQLLFYSVGIGQISSEVPQNLSASRPQDRQFILSSKKLLLSDSGFYLCAWTGTVVRKDGYTFGSGTRLTVV.

The CDR3 nucleotides are TGTGCCAGCAGTTCACAGGGGGCGCCTTACGAGCAGTACTTC. Its translation: CASSSQGAPYEQYF. V usage is TRBV27 and J usage is TRBJ2-7; 9 bases fit TRBD1. V dropped 4 bases and J dropped 4; count of bases not matched to a gene: 5. The CDR3 is 14 residues long. Germline V CDR1 and CDR2: MNHEY, SMNVEV (reference sequence).

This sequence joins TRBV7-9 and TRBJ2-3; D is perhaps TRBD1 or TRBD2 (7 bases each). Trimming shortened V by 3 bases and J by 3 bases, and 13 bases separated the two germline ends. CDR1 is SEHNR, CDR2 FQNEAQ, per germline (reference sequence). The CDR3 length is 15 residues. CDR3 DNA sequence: TGTGCCAGCAGCTTGTACAGGGGAGGGACAGATACGCAGTATTTT. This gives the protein CASSLYRGGTDTQYF. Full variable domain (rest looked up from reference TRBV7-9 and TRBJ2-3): DTGVSQNPRHKITKRGQNVTFRCDPISEHNRLYWYRQTLGQGPEFLTYFQNEAQLEKSRLLSDRFSAERPKGSFSTLEIQRTEQGDSAMYLCASSLYRGGTDTQYFGPGTRLTVL.

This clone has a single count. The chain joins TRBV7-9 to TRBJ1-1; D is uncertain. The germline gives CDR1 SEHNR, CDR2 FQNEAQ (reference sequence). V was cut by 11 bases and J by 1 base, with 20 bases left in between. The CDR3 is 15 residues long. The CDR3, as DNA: TGTGCCTATGGAGGTAGTAGTATTCCGAACACTGAAGCTTTCTTT. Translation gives CAYGGSSIPNTEAFF.

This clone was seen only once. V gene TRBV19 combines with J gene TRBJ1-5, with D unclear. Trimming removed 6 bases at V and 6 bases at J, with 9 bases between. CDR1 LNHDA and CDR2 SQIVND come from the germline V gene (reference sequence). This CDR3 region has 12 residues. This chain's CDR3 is CASRTGGQPQHF. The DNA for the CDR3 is TGTGCCAGTAGGACGGGCGGTCAGCCCCAGCATTTT.

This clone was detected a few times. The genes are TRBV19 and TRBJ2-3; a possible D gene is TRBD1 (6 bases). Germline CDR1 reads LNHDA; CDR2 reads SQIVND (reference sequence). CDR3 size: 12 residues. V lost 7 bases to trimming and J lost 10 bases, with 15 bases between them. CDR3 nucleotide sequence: TGTGCCAGTACCGAAGGGGGTCGGCCGCAGTATTTT. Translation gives CASTEGGRPQYF. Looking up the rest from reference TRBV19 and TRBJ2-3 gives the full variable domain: DGGITQSPKYLFRKEGQNVTLSCEQNLNHDAMYWYRQDPGQGLRLIYYSQIVNDFQKGDIAEGYSVSREKKESFPLTVTSAQKNPTAFYLCASTEGGRPQYFGPGTRLTVL.

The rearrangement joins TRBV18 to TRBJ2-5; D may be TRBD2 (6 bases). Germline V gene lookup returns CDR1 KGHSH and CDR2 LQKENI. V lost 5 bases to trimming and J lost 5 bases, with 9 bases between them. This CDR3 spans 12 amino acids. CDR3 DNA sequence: TGTGCCAGCTCATCGGAGGGGGAGACCCAGTACTTC. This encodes CASSSEGETQYF.

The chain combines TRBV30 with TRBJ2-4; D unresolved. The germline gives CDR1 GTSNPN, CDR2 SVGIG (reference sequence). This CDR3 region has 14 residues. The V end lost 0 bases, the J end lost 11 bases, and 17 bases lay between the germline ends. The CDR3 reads CAWSVERAPPFQYF. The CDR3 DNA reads TGTGCCTGGAGTGTAGAAAGAGCACCCCCATTTCAGTACTTC.

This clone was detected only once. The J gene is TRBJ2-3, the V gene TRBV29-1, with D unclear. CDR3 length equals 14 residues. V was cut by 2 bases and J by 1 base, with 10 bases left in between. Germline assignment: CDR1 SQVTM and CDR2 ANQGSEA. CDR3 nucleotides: TGCAGCGTTGAACGTAGCACGCGCACAGATACGCAGTATTTT. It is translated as CSVERSTRTDTQYF.

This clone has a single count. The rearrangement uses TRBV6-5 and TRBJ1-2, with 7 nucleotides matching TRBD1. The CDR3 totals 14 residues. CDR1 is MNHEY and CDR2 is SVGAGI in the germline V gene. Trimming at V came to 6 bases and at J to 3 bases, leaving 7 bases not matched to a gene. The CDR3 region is CASSPDRSYYGYTF. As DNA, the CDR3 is TGTGCCAGCAGCCCGGACAGGTCTTACTATGGCTACACCTTC.

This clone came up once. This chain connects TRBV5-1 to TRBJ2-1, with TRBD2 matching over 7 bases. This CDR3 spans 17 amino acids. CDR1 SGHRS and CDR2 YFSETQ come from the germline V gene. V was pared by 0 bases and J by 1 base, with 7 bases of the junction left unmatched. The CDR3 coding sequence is TGCGCCAGCAGCTTGGGCGGGGCTAGCGGATCCTACAATGAGCAGTTCTTC. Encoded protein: CASSLGGASGSYNEQFF. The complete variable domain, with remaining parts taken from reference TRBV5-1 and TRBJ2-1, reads KAGVTQTPRYLIKTRGQQVTLSCSPISGHRSVSWYQQTPGQGLQFLFEYFSETQRNKGNFPGRFSGRQFSNSRSEMNVSTLELGDSALYLCASSLGGASGSYNEQFFGPGTRLTVL.

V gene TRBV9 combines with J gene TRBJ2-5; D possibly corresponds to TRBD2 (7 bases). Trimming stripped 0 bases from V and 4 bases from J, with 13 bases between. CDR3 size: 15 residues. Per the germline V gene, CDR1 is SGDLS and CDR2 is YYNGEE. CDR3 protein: CASSVGVGGGETQYF. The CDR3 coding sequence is TGTGCCAGCAGCGTAGGCGTAGGGGGGGGAGAGACCCAGTACTTC. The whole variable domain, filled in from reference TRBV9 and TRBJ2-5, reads DSGVTQTPKHLITATGQRVTLRCSPRSGDLSVYWYQQSLDQGLQFLIQYYNGEERAKGNILERFSAQQFPDLHSELNLSSLELGDSALYFCASSVGVGGGETQYFGPGTRLLVL.

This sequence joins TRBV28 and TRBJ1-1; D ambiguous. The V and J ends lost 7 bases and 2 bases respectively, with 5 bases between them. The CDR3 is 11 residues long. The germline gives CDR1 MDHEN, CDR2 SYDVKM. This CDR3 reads CASTGNTEAFF. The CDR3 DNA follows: TGTGCCAGCACCGGTAACACTGAAGCTTTCTTT.

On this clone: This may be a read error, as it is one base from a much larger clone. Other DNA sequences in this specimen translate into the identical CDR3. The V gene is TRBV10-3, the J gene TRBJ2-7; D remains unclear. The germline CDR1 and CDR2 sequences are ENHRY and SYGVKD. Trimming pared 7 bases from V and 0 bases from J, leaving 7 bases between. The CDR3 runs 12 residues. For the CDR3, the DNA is TGTGCCATCAAGGGCGCCTCCTACGAGCAGTACTTC. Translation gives CAIKGASYEQYF.